This TCR beta chain was identified during a study of blood T cell repertoires in COVID-19. The CDR3 has 16 residues. Germline V gives CDR1 MNHNS, CDR2 SASEGT. V was pared by 2 bases and J by 6 bases, with 4 bases of the junction left unmatched. The repertoire was sequenced with immunoSEQ multiplex PCR; TCRdb's copy has only in-frame clones and lacks some. The data contain under 150,000 clones, around 81% of them singletons. Sequencing used PBMCs or T cells enriched from blood (not recorded which). The origin of this receptor is a woman in her 40s who had recovered from COVID-19. The chain uses TRBV6-1 and TRBJ2-7; TRBD2 aligns across 16 bases. This CDR3 is CASSETGLAGGLEQYF. CDR3 nucleotides: TGTGCCAGCAGTGAAACGGGACTAGCGGGAGGGCTCGAGCAGTACTTC.